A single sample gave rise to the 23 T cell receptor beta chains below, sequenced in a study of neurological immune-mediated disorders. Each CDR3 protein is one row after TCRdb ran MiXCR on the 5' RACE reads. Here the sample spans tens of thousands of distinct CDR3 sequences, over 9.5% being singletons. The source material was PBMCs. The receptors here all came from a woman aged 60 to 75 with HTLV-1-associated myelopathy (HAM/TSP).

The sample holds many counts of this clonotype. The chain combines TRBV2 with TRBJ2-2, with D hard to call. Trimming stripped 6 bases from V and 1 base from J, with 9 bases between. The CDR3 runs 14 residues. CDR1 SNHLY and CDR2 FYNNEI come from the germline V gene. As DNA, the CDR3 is TGTGCCAGCAGCCCGGGTGGGAACACCGGGGAGCTGTTTTTT. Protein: CASSPGGNTGELFF.

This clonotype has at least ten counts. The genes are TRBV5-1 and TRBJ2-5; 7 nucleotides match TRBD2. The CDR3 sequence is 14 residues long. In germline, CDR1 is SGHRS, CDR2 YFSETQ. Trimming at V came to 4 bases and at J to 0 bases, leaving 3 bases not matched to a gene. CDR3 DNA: TGCGCCAGCAGCCTTGGACTAGACCAAGAGACCCAGTACTTC. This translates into CASSLGLDQETQYF.

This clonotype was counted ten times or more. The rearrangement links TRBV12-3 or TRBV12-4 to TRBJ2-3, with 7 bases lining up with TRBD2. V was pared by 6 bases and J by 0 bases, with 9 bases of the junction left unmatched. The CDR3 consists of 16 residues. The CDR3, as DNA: TGTGCCAGCAGGCCCTCGCTAGCGGCCAGCACAGATACGCAGTATTTT. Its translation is CASRPSLAASTDTQYF.

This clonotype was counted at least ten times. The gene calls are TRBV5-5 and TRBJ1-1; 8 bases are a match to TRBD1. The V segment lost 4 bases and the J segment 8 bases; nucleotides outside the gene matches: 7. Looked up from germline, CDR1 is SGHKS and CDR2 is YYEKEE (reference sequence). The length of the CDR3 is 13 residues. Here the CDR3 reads CASSLTGGPEAFF. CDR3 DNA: TGTGCCAGCAGCCTCACAGGGGGTCCCGAAGCTTTCTTT.

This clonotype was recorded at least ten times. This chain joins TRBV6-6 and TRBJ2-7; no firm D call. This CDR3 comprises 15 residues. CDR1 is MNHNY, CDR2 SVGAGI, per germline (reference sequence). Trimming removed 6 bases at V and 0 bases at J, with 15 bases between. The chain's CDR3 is CASRESLAYSYEQYF. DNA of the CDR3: TGTGCCAGCAGGGAATCATTAGCTTACTCCTACGAGCAGTACTTC.

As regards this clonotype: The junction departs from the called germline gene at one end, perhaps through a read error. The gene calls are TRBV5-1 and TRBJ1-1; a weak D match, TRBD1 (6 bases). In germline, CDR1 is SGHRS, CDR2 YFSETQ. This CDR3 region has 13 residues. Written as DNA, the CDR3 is TGCTCCAGCAGGTGGGACATGAACACTGAAGCTTTCTTT. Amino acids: CSSRWDMNTEAFF.

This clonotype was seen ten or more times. For the CDR3, the DNA is TGTGCCATCAGCTGGCGGGAGGGCGGCGAGCAGTTCTTC. Protein: CAISWREGGEQFF. This chain connects TRBV10-3 to TRBJ2-1, with 9 bases identical to TRBD2. There are 13 residues in the CDR3. V shed 6 bases, J shed 10 bases, and the junction held 7 bases outside the gene matches. Germline loops: CDR1 ENHRY, CDR2 SYGVKD.

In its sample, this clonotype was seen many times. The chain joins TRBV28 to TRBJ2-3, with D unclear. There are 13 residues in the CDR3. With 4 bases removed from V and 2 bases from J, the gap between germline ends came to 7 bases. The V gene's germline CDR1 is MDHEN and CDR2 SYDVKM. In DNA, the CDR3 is TGTGCCAGCAGTTCCTTAGACACAGATACGCAGTATTTT. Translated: CASSSLDTDTQYF.

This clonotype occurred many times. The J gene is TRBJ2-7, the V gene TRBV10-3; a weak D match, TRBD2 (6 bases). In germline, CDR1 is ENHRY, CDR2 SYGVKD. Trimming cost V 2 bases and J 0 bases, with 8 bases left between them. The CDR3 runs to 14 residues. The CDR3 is CAISEASDSYEQYF. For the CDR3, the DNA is TGTGCCATCAGTGAGGCTAGCGACTCCTACGAGCAGTACTTC.

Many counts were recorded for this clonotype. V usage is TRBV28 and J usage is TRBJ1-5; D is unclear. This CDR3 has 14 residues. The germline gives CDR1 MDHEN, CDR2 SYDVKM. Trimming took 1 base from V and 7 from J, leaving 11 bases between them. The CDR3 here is CASSLSPDGQPQHF. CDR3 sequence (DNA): TGTGCCAGCAGTTTATCTCCCGATGGCCAGCCCCAGCATTTT.

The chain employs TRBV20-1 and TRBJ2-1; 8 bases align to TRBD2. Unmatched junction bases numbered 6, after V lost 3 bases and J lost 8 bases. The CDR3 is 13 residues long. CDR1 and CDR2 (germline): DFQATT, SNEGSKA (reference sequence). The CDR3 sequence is CSASGRALYEQFF. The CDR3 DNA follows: TGCAGTGCTAGCGGGAGGGCCCTCTATGAGCAGTTCTTC.

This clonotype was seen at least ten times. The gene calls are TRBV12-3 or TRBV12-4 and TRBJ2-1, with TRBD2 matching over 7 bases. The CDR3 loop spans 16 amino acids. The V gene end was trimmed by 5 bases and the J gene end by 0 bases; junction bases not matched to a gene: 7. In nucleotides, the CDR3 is TGTGCCAGCAGTCTATCCGGGGACTACTCCTACAATGAGCAGTTCTTC. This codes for CASSLSGDYSYNEQFF.

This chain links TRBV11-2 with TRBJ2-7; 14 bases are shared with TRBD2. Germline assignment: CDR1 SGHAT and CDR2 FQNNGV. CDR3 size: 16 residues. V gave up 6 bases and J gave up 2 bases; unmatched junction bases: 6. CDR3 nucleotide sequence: TGTGCCAGCAGGCGGACTAGCGGGAGGCAAGCCTACGAGCAGTACTTC. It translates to CASRRTSGRQAYEQYF.

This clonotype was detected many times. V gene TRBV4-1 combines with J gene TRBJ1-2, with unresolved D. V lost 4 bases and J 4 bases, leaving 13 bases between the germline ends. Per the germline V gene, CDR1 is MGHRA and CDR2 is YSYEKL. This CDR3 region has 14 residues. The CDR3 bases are TGCGCCAGCAGCCTCGGGCCTGACGGCTATGGCTACACCTTC. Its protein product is CASSLGPDGYGYTF.

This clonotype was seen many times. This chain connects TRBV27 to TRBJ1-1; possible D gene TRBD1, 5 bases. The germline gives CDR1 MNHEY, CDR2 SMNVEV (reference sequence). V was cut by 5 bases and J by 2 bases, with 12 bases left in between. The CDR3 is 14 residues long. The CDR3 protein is CASSDQGVNTEAFF. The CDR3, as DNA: TGTGCCAGCAGTGATCAGGGAGTTAACACTGAAGCTTTCTTT.

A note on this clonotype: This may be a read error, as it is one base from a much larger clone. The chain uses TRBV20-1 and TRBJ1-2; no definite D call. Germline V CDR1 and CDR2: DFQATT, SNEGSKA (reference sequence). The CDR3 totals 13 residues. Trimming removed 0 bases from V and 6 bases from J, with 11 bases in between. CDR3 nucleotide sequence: TGCAGTGCTAGAGATCGTAGGGTACATGGCTACACCTTC. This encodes CSARDRRVHGYTF.

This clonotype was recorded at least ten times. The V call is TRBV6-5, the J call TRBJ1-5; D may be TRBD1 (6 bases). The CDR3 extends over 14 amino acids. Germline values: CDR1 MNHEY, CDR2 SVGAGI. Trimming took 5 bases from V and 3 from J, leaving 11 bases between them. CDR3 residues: CASSPRDNNQPQHF. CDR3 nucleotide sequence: TGTGCCAGCAGTCCCCGGGACAACAATCAGCCCCAGCATTTT.

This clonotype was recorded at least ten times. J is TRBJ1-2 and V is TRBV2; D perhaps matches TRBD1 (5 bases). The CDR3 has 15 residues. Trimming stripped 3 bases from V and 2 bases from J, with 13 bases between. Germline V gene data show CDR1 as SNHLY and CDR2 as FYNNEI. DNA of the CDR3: TGTGCCAGCAGTGACCCGGGGGGTGGGAACTATGGCTACACCTTC. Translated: CASSDPGGGNYGYTF.

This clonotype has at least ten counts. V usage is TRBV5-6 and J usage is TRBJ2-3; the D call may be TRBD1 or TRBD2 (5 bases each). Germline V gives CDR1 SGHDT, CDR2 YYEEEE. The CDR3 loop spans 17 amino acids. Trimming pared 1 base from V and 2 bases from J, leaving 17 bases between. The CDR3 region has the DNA TGTGCCAGCAGCTTGCTACAGGAATCGGACTTCACAGATACGCAGTATTTT. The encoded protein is CASSLLQESDFTDTQYF.

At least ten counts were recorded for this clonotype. CDR3 amino acids: CAISELLAGSYEQYF. The CDR3 DNA follows: TGTGCCATCAGTGAGCTGCTAGCGGGGTCCTACGAGCAGTACTTC. The V and J genes are TRBV10-3 and TRBJ2-7, with 9 bases identical to TRBD2. Germline values: CDR1 ENHRY, CDR2 SYGVKD. With 2 bases clipped from V and 1 base from J, the junction kept 3 bases outside the gene matches. CDR3 length equals 15 residues.

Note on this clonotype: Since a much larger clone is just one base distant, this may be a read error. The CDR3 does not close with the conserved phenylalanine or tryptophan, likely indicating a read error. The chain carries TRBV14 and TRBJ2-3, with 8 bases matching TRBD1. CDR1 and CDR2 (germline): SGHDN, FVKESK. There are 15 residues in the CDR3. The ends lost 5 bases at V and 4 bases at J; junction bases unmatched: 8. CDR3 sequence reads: CASSSRTGSPDTQYY. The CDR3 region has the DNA TGTGCCAGCAGCTCCCGGACAGGGTCTCCAGATACGCAGTATTAT.

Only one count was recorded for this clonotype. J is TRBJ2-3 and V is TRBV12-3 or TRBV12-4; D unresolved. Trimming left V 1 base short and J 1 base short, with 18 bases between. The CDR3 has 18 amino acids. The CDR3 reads CASSLGRRWSSGTDTQYF. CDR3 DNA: TGTGCCAGCAGTTTAGGGCGGCGGTGGTCGTCGGGCACAGATACGCAGTATTTT.

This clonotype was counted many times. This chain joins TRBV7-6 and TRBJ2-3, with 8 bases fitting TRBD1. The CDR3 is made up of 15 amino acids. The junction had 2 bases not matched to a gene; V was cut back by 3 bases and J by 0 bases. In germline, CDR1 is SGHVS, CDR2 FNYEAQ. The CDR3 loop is CASSFRDRSTDTQYF. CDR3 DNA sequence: TGTGCCAGCAGCTTCCGGGACAGGAGCACAGATACGCAGTATTTT.